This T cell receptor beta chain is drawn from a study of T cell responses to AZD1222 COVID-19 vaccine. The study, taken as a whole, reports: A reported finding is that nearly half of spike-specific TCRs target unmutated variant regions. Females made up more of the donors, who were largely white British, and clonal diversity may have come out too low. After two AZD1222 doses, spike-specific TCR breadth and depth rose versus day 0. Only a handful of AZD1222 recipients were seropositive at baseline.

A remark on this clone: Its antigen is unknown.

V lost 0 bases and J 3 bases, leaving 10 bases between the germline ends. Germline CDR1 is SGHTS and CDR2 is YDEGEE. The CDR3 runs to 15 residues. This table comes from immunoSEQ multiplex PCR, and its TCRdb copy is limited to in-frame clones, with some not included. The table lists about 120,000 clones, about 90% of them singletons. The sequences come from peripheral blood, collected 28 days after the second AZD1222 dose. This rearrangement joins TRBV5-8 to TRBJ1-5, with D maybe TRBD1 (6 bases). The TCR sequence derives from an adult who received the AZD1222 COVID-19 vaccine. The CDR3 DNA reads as TGTGCCAGCAGCTTGGTCGGGACAACCAATCAGCCCCAGCATTTT. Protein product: CASSLVGTTNQPQHF.